This T cell receptor (beta chain) is from a study of CD8+ T cells in alopecia areata (dated 2018 in TCRdb). Looking at the study overall: Treated patients were enrolled in an open-label pilot trial of oral tofacitinib at 5 to 10 mg twice daily for moderate-to-severe alopecia areata. Human TCRbeta sequencing covered scalp tissue and sorted CD4+ and CD8+ peripheral blood T cells from patchy and totalis/universalis alopecia areata patients and healthy controls. High-throughput TCRbeta sequencing was used to examine T cell clonal expansion in alopecia areata in both the C3H/HeJ mouse model and human patients. Patients stayed on tofacitinib for 6 to 18 months and then had 6 months of follow-up off drug so that delayed response and recurrence could be assessed. immunoSEQ multiplex PCR using 35 Vbeta forward primers and 13 Jbeta reverse primers was used to amplify TCRbeta CDR3 regions. Tofacitinib-treated patients had biopsies at baseline and at 4 and 24 weeks of treatment, with a later scalp biopsy in several patients. The RNA source kit depended on sample type: the PAXgene miRNA kit for fixed scalp, the miRNeasy kit for PBMCs, and the RNeasy kit for mouse skin. Scalp clonality was compared among normal scalp (n=4), patchy alopecia areata scalp (n=8), and alopecia totalis/universalis scalp (n=8).

This clone was observed a handful of times. No cognate antigen has been identified for it. No qualities accompany the bases; no much larger clone lies one base away. V is cut by 0 bases and J by 4 bases, and the space between the germline ends is 10 bases. The germline V gene (reference sequence) sets CDR1 to LNHNV and CDR2 to YYDKDF. The CDR3 runs 15 amino acids, cysteine and phenylalanine included. The kept DNA is CDR3 alone, 45 bases in frame from the first base. Broad study findings and their caveats: Scalp TCR repertoire analysis is complicated because resident alphabeta T cells in normal human skin are also sequenced, whereas mouse skin is dominated by gammadelta T cells. Shared TCR sequences between patients were less evident than in mice, which may be partly attributable to HLA diversity in the patient population. Compared with normal scalp, lesional scalp, particularly in alopecia totalis/universalis, had higher clonality and more expanded CD8+ clones, which suggests antigenic drive.

Libraries were built with the immunoSEQ multiplex PCR assay. RNA was extracted from all samples and reverse transcribed into cDNA, which served as template for TCR sequencing. First-strand cDNA was synthesized using SuperScript III with a 2:1 mix of oligo-dT and random hexamers. A synthetic immune receptor repertoire was used to assess amplification bias, and residual bias was removed computationally. The source study handled its data this way. Raw reads were preprocessed for error removal, and CDR3 was defined according to IMGT conventions as running from the conserved cysteine to phenylalanine. Clonality was computed by normalizing Shannon entropy by log2 of the number of productive unique TCRs and subtracting the result from 1. Whether each scalp clone was CD4 or CD8 was inferred by checking scalp TCRbeta sequences against the CD4 and CD8 repertoires from sorted blood. What TCRdb holds here is the immuneACCESS table cut down to in-frame rearrangements. Part of the clones is not present; checked against another copy, under half of the missing clones reflect an unresolved V gene, and the others are unexplained. The DNA gave D and trimming, while V, J and clone size come from that table. Counted in this sample were hundreds of thousands of clones; under 70% of them appeared once. Clones ranked in the top ten supply around 1.2% of the sample.

What this sample's time point label stands for: baseline before oral tofacitinib. Lesional scalp punch biopsies and peripheral blood were obtained from alopecia areata patients. After PBMCs were isolated by density centrifugation and stained for CD3, CD4 and CD8, a FACSAria was used to sort CD4+ and CD8+ T cells. This TCR was recovered from a human donor with alopecia areata. The sequenced sample was CD4+ T cells sorted from blood, obtained at week 0. The sequence is built from TRBV15 and TRBJ2-1; the D gene remains uncertain. The DNA is TGTGCCACCAGCAGAGAAACACCATCTTACAATGAGCAGTTCTTC. Its translation reads: CATSRETPSYNEQFF.